This TCR beta chain was sequenced during a study of CD8 T cells in ankylosing spondylitis. One entry per CDR3 protein, called by TCRdb with MiXCR from the 5' RACE reads. The sample records 250,000 or so distinct CDR3 sequences, roughly 25% being singletons. Germline V CDR1 and CDR2: MNHEY, SVGEGT. This CDR3 contains 17 residues. Between the trimmed V and J ends, which lost 0 bases and 1 base, there was a span of 15 bases. This TCR was recovered from a male donor with ankylosing spondylitis or in good health (not recorded which). The genes are TRBV6-2 or TRBV6-3 and TRBJ1-2, with no clear D. The sequencing input was blood, either unsorted or a sorted T cell fraction (not recorded which). The CDR3 DNA is TGTGCCAGCAGTTACTCTAGGGCTTCTTCCAGTAACTATGGCTACACCTTC. This gives the protein CASSYSRASSSNYGYTF.